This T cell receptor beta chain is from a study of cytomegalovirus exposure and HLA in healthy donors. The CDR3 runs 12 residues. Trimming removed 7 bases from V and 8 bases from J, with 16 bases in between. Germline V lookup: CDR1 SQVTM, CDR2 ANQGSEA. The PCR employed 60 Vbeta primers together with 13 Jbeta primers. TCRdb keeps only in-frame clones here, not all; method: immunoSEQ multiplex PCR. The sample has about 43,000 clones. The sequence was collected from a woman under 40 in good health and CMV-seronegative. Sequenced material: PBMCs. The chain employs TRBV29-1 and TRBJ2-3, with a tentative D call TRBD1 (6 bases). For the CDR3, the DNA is TGCAGCGCAAATAGACAGGCTCCTACGCAGTATTTT. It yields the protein CSANRQAPTQYF.